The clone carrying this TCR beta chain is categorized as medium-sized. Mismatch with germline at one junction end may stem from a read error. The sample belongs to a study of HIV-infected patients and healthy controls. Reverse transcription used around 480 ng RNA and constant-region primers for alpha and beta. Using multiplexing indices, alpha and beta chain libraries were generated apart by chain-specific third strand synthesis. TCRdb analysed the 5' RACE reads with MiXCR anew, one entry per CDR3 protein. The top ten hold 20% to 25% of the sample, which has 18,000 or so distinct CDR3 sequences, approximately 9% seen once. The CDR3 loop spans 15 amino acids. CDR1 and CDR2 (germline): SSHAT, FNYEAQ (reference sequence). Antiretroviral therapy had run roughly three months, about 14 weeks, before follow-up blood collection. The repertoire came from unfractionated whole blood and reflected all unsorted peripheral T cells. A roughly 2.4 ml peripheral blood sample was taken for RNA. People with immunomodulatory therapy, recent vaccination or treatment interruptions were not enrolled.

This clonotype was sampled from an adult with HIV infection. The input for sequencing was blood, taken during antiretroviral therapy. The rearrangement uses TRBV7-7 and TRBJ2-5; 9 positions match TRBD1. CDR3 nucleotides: TGTGCTAGCAGCCGACAGGGGGGTGCAGGAGAGACCCAGTACTTC. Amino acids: CASSRQGGAGETQYF.